Below, one T cell receptor beta chain is given with its context. Its antigen remains unknown. This sample was taken from a study of T cells in Graves' hyperthyroidism and ophthalmopathy. Overall study findings and caveats: In the analysis, a 13 V-J model separated ophthalmopathy from stable hyperthyroidism. The model identified upcoming ophthalmopathy a median about 6.5 months ahead of onset.

TCR beta CDR3 sequences were amplified from RNA transcripts. Using the HTBI primer set, a first-round RT-PCR was run on the TCR CDR3. TCRdb reprocessed the multiplex PCR reads via MiXCR and lists one record per CDR3 protein. The data show 240,000 or so distinct CDR3 sequences, over 15% seen once. This clonotype was sampled from a woman younger than 35 with Graves' ophthalmopathy. Sequenced input: blood.

The CDR3 is CASSQKAGYNSPLHF. The CDR3 DNA follows: TGCGCCAGCAGCCAAAAGGCAGGTTATAATTCACCCCTCCACTTT. The chain carries TRBV4-1 and TRBJ1-6; D remains ambiguous. Trimming took 2 bases from V and 4 from J, leaving 9 bases between them. Germline lookup yields CDR1 MGHRA and CDR2 YSYEKL. The CDR3 is made up of 15 amino acids.